This T cell receptor (beta chain) comes out of a study of early T cells in non-severe SARS-CoV-2 infection. In the study overall: Sequenced material consisted of bulk RNA (from unsorted whole blood), and chains were unpaired.

Trimming cost V 4 bases and J 4 bases, with 8 bases left between them. Germline CDR1 and CDR2: SGHAT and FQNNGV. The CDR3 runs 13 residues. There are many counts of this clonotype. As yet, its antigen is unknown. In the library, individual cDNA molecules carried attached unique molecular identifiers. TCRdb recomputed calls from the 5' RACE reads with MiXCR, one row per CDR3 protein. There are 70,000 to 85,000 distinct CDR3 sequences in the sample; 9% to 15% occur only once, and about 4% lies in the top ten. Overall study findings and caveats: Anti-spike CD8 responses were favored by VDJdb matching, which missed private and CD4 specificities.

The chain carries TRBV11-2 and TRBJ2-1; D is unclear. This clonotype originated in an adult who was a healthcare worker with PCR-confirmed SARS-CoV-2 infection or an uninfected control (not recorded which). The sequenced material came from whole blood. CDR3 amino acids: CASSSQPYNEQFF. The CDR3 coding sequence is TGTGCCAGCAGCTCACAACCATACAATGAGCAGTTCTTC.